This TCR beta chain derives from a study of T-cell memory formation after mild COVID-19. Germline assignment: CDR1 SSHAT and CDR2 FNYEAQ (reference sequence). This CDR3 contains 15 residues. The table lists this clonotype with a few counts. Its specificity is not known. The junction shows a germline mismatch at one end, possibly a read error. Notes on the study in general: Memory from before infection featured some responding clones, which suggests cross-reactive memory joined.

TCRdb re-derived calls from the 5' RACE reads in MiXCR, one entry per CDR3 protein. Here the sample spans around 200,000 distinct CDR3 sequences, 15% to 20% being singletons. The sequence came from a man aged 18 to 30 who had mild COVID-19 (a few samples of this study predate the infection). Cell type and time point are not known. This chain connects TRBV7-7 to TRBJ2-1; the match to TRBD1 covers 8 bases. The sequencing input was PBMCs or a T cell subset sorted from them (not recorded which). The CDR3 DNA follows: TGTGCTAGCAGCTTAGAGGGACAGGCCCCCGCTGAGCAGTTCTTC. The encoded protein is CASSLEGQAPAEQFF.